Listed below are T cell receptor beta chains from one sample, sequenced in a study of patients and donors after allogeneic stem cell transplantation. TCRdb re-analysed the RT-PCR reads in MiXCR, keeping a single row per CDR3 protein. The sample holds 70,000 to 100,000 distinct CDR3 sequences, less than 5% seen once. The sample was blood, either unsorted or a sorted T cell fraction (not recorded which). The source of these receptors is a human donor who was either an allogeneic HSCT recipient or a stem cell or donor lymphocyte infusion donor (not recorded which). It is not recorded whose cells these are; they may come from a transplant donor. CDR3s include the opening cysteine and the closing phenylalanine or tryptophan. D genes are given only for firm matches. Clone size is shown for a subset of rows, as once, few, many or a class of expanded clone.

d_gene: .; abundance: many; v_gene: TRBV5-1; len: 14; j_gene: TRBJ1-1; CDR3aa: CASSFSAENTEAFF; CDR3nt: TGCGCCAGCAGCTTCTCCGCAGAAAACACTGAAGCTTTCTTT
d_gene: .; abundance: few; v_gene: TRBV20-1; len: 13; j_gene: TRBJ2-1; CDR3aa: CSARDYRVYEQFF; CDR3nt: TGCAGTGCTAGAGATTACAGGGTATATGAGCAGTTCTTC
d_gene: TRBD2; abundance: many; v_gene: TRBV14; len: 16; j_gene: TRBJ2-7; CDR3aa: CASSPQGLAGNREQYF; CDR3nt: TGTGCCAGCAGCCCACAAGGACTAGCGGGAAATCGCGAGCAGTACTTC
d_gene: .; abundance: many; v_gene: TRBV21-1; len: 15; j_gene: TRBJ1-5; CDR3aa: CASSKAGTVNQPQHF; CDR3nt: TGTGCCAGCAGCAAAGCCGGGACAGTAAATCAGCCCCAGCATTTT
d_gene: TRBD1; abundance: many; v_gene: TRBV9; len: 16; j_gene: TRBJ2-1; CDR3aa: CASSGRTGGIHNEQFF; CDR3nt: TGTGCCAGCAGCGGCCGGACAGGGGGTATCCACAATGAGCAGTTCTTC
d_gene: .; abundance: .; v_gene: TRBV12-3/TRBV12-4; len: 15; j_gene: TRBJ2-1; CDR3aa: CASTNLRRSYNEQFF; CDR3nt: TGTGCCAGCACAAATTTGAGAAGGTCCTACAATGAGCAGTTCTTC
d_gene: .; abundance: few; v_gene: TRBV7-2; len: 14; j_gene: TRBJ2-7; CDR3aa: CASTGSLARGEQYF; CDR3nt: TGTGCCAGCACGGGTTCACTTGCAAGGGGGGAGCAGTACTTC
d_gene: .; abundance: many; v_gene: TRBV28; len: 12; j_gene: TRBJ1-1; CDR3aa: CASSLDTREAFF; CDR3nt: TGTGCCAGCAGTCTCGACACTCGGGAAGCTTTCTTT
d_gene: .; abundance: many; v_gene: TRBV5-1; len: 12; j_gene: TRBJ2-7; CDR3aa: CASSLVPYEQYF; CDR3nt: TGCGCCAGCAGCTTGGTTCCCTACGAGCAGTACTTC
d_gene: .; abundance: many; v_gene: TRBV11-1; len: 16; j_gene: TRBJ2-2; CDR3aa: CASSRARSGITGELFF; CDR3nt: TGTGCCAGCAGCCGCGCAAGGTCGGGGATCACCGGGGAGCTGTTTTTT
d_gene: .; abundance: few; v_gene: TRBV3-1; len: 14; j_gene: TRBJ2-3; CDR3aa: CASSQMRGTDTQYF; CDR3nt: TGTGCCAGCAGCCAAATGCGTGGCACAGATACGCAGTATTTT
d_gene: .; abundance: many; v_gene: TRBV6-1; len: 14; j_gene: TRBJ2-3; CDR3aa: CASSERGAADTQYF; CDR3nt: TGTGCCAGCAGTGAAAGGGGGGCGGCAGATACGCAGTATTTT
d_gene: .; abundance: many; v_gene: TRBV29-1; len: 12; j_gene: TRBJ1-1; CDR3aa: CTFQRQNTEAFF; CDR3nt: TGCACTTTTCAGCGGCAGAACACTGAAGCTTTCTTT
d_gene: .; abundance: many; v_gene: TRBV7-9; len: 15; j_gene: TRBJ1-1; CDR3aa: CASSLVSGRNTEAFF; CDR3nt: TGTGCCAGCAGCTTAGTTTCAGGTCGGAACACTGAAGCTTTCTTT
d_gene: TRBD2; abundance: many; v_gene: TRBV5-1; len: 15; j_gene: TRBJ2-3; CDR3aa: CASSLRGGSTDTQYF; CDR3nt: TGCGCCAGCAGCTTGCGCGGGGGAAGCACAGATACGCAGTATTTT
d_gene: TRBD1; abundance: .; v_gene: TRBV18; len: 16; j_gene: TRBJ1-5; CDR3aa: CASSPPATGGIQPQHF; CDR3nt: TGTGCCAGCTCACCACCGGCGACAGGGGGAATTCAGCCCCAGCATTTT
d_gene: .; abundance: many; v_gene: TRBV12-3/TRBV12-4; len: 11; j_gene: TRBJ2-5; CDR3aa: CASRLGETQYF; CDR3nt: TGTGCCAGCAGACTTGGCGAGACCCAGTACTTC
d_gene: .; abundance: few; v_gene: TRBV5-4; len: 14; j_gene: TRBJ2-7; CDR3aa: CASSLRLRSREQYF; CDR3nt: TGTGCCAGCAGCTTGCGACTGAGGTCCCGCGAGCAGTACTTC
d_gene: TRBD1; abundance: many; v_gene: TRBV30; len: 15; j_gene: TRBJ1-4; CDR3aa: CAWSAGTVMGEKLFF; CDR3nt: TGTGCCTGGAGTGCCGGGACAGTCATGGGCGAAAAACTGTTTTTT
d_gene: TRBD2; abundance: many; v_gene: TRBV20-1; len: 12; j_gene: TRBJ2-7; CDR3aa: CSAERENYEQYF; CDR3nt: TGCAGTGCTGAGCGGGAGAACTACGAGCAGTACTTC
d_gene: .; abundance: many; v_gene: TRBV7-9; len: 16; j_gene: TRBJ2-1; CDR3aa: CASSPQPGLTLIEQFF; CDR3nt: TGTGCCAGCAGCCCCCAACCGGGTCTTACCCTGATAGAGCAGTTCTTC
d_gene: .; abundance: medium-sized; v_gene: TRBV6-5; len: 12; j_gene: TRBJ2-7; CDR3aa: CASSGQPYEQYF; CDR3nt: TGTGCCAGCAGCGGACAGCCATACGAGCAGTACTTC
d_gene: .; abundance: many; v_gene: TRBV5-1; len: 14; j_gene: TRBJ2-7; CDR3aa: CASSLDPGTYEQYF; CDR3nt: TGCGCCAGCAGCTTGGATCCAGGGACCTACGAGCAGTACTTC
d_gene: TRBD2; abundance: many; v_gene: TRBV4-2; len: 17; j_gene: TRBJ2-2; CDR3aa: CASSPQPGLANTGELFF; CDR3nt: TGTGCCAGCAGCCCCCAACCAGGACTAGCCAACACCGGGGAGCTGTTTTTT
d_gene: .; abundance: .; v_gene: TRBV25-1; len: 13; j_gene: TRBJ2-7; CDR3aa: CASSDVGGVEQYF; CDR3nt: TGTGCCAGCAGTGACGTAGGCGGGGTCGAGCAGTACTTC
d_gene: .; abundance: .; v_gene: TRBV19; len: 14; j_gene: TRBJ1-2; CDR3aa: CASSDPGQGYGYTF; CDR3nt: TGTGCCAGTAGTGACCCGGGGCAGGGGTATGGCTACACCTTC
d_gene: TRBD1; abundance: .; v_gene: TRBV20-1; len: 16; j_gene: TRBJ1-2; CDR3aa: CSATAPLGQGRYGYTF; CDR3nt: TGCAGTGCCACAGCCCCCCTGGGACAGGGGCGCTATGGCTACACCTTC
d_gene: .; abundance: few; v_gene: TRBV6-5; len: 15; j_gene: TRBJ2-7; CDR3aa: CASSYSRHRGAREYF; CDR3nt: TGTGCCAGCAGTTACTCCCGACACCGGGGGGCGAGGGAGTACTTC
d_gene: TRBD1; abundance: few; v_gene: TRBV4-1; len: 19; j_gene: TRBJ1-5; CDR3aa: CASSQKLGQGRLENQPQHF; CDR3nt: TGCGCCAGCAGCCAAAAACTGGGACAGGGGAGACTTGAAAATCAGCCCCAGCATTTT
d_gene: TRBD1; abundance: many; v_gene: TRBV5-1; len: 14; j_gene: TRBJ2-7; CDR3aa: CASSSRTGPYEQYF; CDR3nt: TGCGCCAGCAGCTCAAGGACAGGGCCTTACGAGCAGTACTTC
d_gene: .; abundance: .; v_gene: TRBV6-4; len: 13; j_gene: TRBJ2-7; CDR3aa: CASITTHSYEQYF; CDR3nt: TGTGCCAGCATTACGACGCATTCCTACGAGCAGTACTTC
d_gene: .; abundance: few; v_gene: TRBV20-1; len: 13; j_gene: TRBJ1-1; CDR3aa: CSARDTIGTEAFF; CDR3nt: TGCAGTGCTAGAGATACGATCGGGACTGAAGCTTTCTTT
d_gene: TRBD1; abundance: few; v_gene: TRBV5-1; len: 12; j_gene: TRBJ1-1; CDR3aa: CASTLGQGKAFF; CDR3nt: TGCGCCAGCACCCTAGGACAGGGCAAAGCTTTCTTT
d_gene: .; abundance: many; v_gene: TRBV11-2; len: 14; j_gene: TRBJ2-5; CDR3aa: CASSQPRRRETQYF; CDR3nt: TGTGCCAGCAGCCAACCTCGGAGGAGGGAGACCCAGTACTTC
d_gene: .; abundance: many; v_gene: TRBV7-9; len: 13; j_gene: TRBJ2-7; CDR3aa: CASSSGRFYEQYF; CDR3nt: TGTGCCAGCAGCTCCGGACGGTTCTACGAGCAGTACTTC
d_gene: TRBD1; abundance: many; v_gene: TRBV3-1; len: 15; j_gene: TRBJ1-4; CDR3aa: CASSLPGQGIVKLFF; CDR3nt: TGTGCCAGCAGCCTGCCGGGACAGGGAATAGTGAAACTGTTTTTT
d_gene: .; abundance: many; v_gene: TRBV5-1; len: 14; j_gene: TRBJ2-5; CDR3aa: CASSLGQPQETQYF; CDR3nt: TGCGCCAGCAGCTTGGGCCAGCCCCAAGAGACCCAGTACTTC
d_gene: .; abundance: few; v_gene: TRBV5-1; len: 17; j_gene: TRBJ2-4; CDR3aa: CASSLLGRGSAKNIQYF; CDR3nt: TGCGCCAGCAGCTTGTTGGGCAGGGGTTCGGCCAAAAACATTCAGTACTTC
d_gene: .; abundance: many; v_gene: TRBV28; len: 13; j_gene: TRBJ1-2; CDR3aa: CASSGWGNYGYTF; CDR3nt: TGTGCCAGCAGCGGGTGGGGGAACTATGGCTACACCTTC
d_gene: .; abundance: few; v_gene: TRBV30; len: 12; j_gene: TRBJ2-7; CDR3aa: CAWSQGSYEQYF; CDR3nt: TGTGCCTGGAGTCAGGGCTCCTACGAGCAGTACTTC
d_gene: .; abundance: many; v_gene: TRBV29-1; len: 13; j_gene: TRBJ1-2; CDR3aa: CSVGQEANYGYTF; CDR3nt: TGCAGCGTTGGACAGGAAGCTAACTATGGCTACACCTTC
d_gene: .; abundance: many; v_gene: TRBV12-3/TRBV12-4; len: 16; j_gene: TRBJ1-5; CDR3aa: CASSLGELGGNQPQHF; CDR3nt: TGTGCCAGCAGTTTGGGGGAGCTAGGGGGCAATCAGCCCCAGCATTTT
d_gene: .; abundance: many; v_gene: TRBV2; len: 15; j_gene: TRBJ1-1; CDR3aa: CASSESLGVGTEAFF; CDR3nt: TGTGCCAGCAGTGAATCCCTGGGTGTAGGCACTGAAGCTTTCTTT
d_gene: .; abundance: .; v_gene: TRBV7-3; len: 15; j_gene: TRBJ1-1; CDR3aa: CASRTTGEINTEAFF; CDR3nt: TGTGCCAGCAGGACTACGGGGGAGATAAACACTGAAGCTTTCTTT
d_gene: .; abundance: many; v_gene: TRBV3-1; len: 12; j_gene: TRBJ2-1; CDR3aa: CASSVLYNEQFF; CDR3nt: TGTGCCAGCAGCGTACTATACAATGAGCAGTTCTTC
d_gene: TRBD1; abundance: many; v_gene: TRBV5-1; len: 17; j_gene: TRBJ2-2; CDR3aa: CASRSRTGGGAVGELFF; CDR3nt: TGCGCCAGCAGATCCCGCACAGGGGGCGGAGCCGTTGGGGAGCTGTTTTTT
d_gene: TRBD2; abundance: many; v_gene: TRBV2; len: 15; j_gene: TRBJ2-1; CDR3aa: CASTIGLAGIYEQFF; CDR3nt: TGTGCCAGCACTATAGGACTAGCGGGAATTTATGAGCAGTTCTTC
d_gene: .; abundance: many; v_gene: TRBV18; len: 15; j_gene: TRBJ2-2; CDR3aa: CASSPSQTNTGELFF; CDR3nt: TGTGCCAGTTCACCGTCACAGACGAACACCGGGGAGCTGTTTTTT
d_gene: .; abundance: many; v_gene: TRBV28; len: 14; j_gene: TRBJ2-7; CDR3aa: CARRQESRSYEQYF; CDR3nt: TGTGCCAGACGACAGGAATCGAGATCCTACGAGCAGTACTTC